The entry below describes one T cell receptor beta chain. No antigen is known for it. Distinct nucleotide sequences in the sample also encode this CDR3. Clones were sequenced by immunoSEQ multiplex PCR, and TCRdb holds only the in-frame ones, with some missing. The sample lists about 2.1 million clones, roughly 91% seen once, with under 2% in the top ten. The data derive from a study of shared clonotypes between healthy human individuals. Looking at the study overall: Three plates were used per donor for CD4 naive, three for CD4 memory, two for CD8 naive and one for CD8 memory. Points from the study as a whole: Naive subsets usually exceeded memory subsets in estimated richness.

Naive CD8 cells, CD45RO-negative and positively selected for CCR7, excluded terminally differentiated effector memory CD45RA+ cells. Looked up from germline, CDR1 is SEHNR and CDR2 is FQNEAQ (reference sequence). This CDR3 is built from 12 residues. V dropped 3 bases and J dropped 4 bases, with 6 bases sitting between them. J is TRBJ1-1 and V is TRBV7-9; no clear D gene. The material sequenced was naive CD8+ T cells from PBMCs. The TCR sequence derives from a man younger than 30 in good health. Some clones in this sample may be carry-over from other donors' samples. For the CDR3, the DNA is TGTGCCAGCAGCTTGCAGAGCACTGAAGCTTTCTTT. Its protein product is CASSLQSTEAFF.